This T cell receptor beta chain emerged from a study of blood T cell repertoires in COVID-19. Whole-study context: Donors in the United States, Italy and Spain gave samples during acute or convalescent COVID-19. Sample material is recorded as cDNA or gDNA derived from T cells, B-cell-depleted T cells, or PBMCs.

This CDR3 is built from 13 residues. The V end lost 7 bases, the J end lost 6 bases, and 13 bases lay between the germline ends. This clone came up a few times. In the study's own analysis: It was from reference gene primer amplification that nucleated cell counts were estimated. Generated by immunoSEQ multiplex PCR, the TCRdb table keeps only in-frame clones and is missing some. V and J calls and clone size come straight from that table; D and trimming were deduced from the DNA. The sample consists of about 64,000 clones, around nine tenths of them appearing once. The chain recombines TRBV12-3 or TRBV12-4 with TRBJ2-1; D is possibly TRBD2 (7 bases). The sequenced sample consisted of peripheral blood. This sequence originates from a man between 65 and 79 years old with acute or convalescent COVID-19. The CDR3 DNA reads TGTGCCAGCAACTCGGGGGGCCTCAATGAGCAGTTCTTC. Protein sequence: CASNSGGLNEQFF.